Sequencing of this T cell receptor beta chain was carried out in a study of blood T cells in healthy people across ages (dated by TCRdb to about 2015). The study in broad terms: In model experiments, template switching captured roughly one uniquely barcoded TCR beta cDNA molecule for every two T cells. Two additional independent replicas of 1 million unique cDNA reads from the same blood draw were analyzed for two donors (one aged 18 to 30 and one aged 80 or older). To avoid experimental bias, donors of different ages were distributed randomly across sequencing lanes. Using deep sequencing normalized with unique cDNA molecular identifiers, the study measured how TCR beta repertoire diversity changes with age. The donors were divided into four age groups: young (average approximately 17 years), middle-aged (around 37), aged (about 60) and long-lived (about 84).

As for this clonotype: Its antigen has not been determined. Base qualities were left out, and no much larger clone turns up one base away.

Donors were a few dozen systemically healthy Caucasian individuals from Russia aged roughly 6 to 95 years. Each donor gave about 9.8 milliliters of peripheral blood, drawn into EDTA-treated Vacutainer tubes. Ficoll-Paque density-gradient centrifugation was used to isolate PBMCs, with at least 6 million per sample. Trizol reagent was used to extract total RNA from the PBMCs, yielding at least 5 micrograms per sample. Naive CD45RAhigh/CD27high T cell percentages were measured by flow cytometry on a PBMC aliquot from every donor. The library was obtained by 5' RACE. A second PCR of about 6 to 11 cycles was performed with a sample-barcoded 5' primer and a J-beta primer mix. A unique molecular identifier was introduced onto each TCR beta cDNA molecule by a template-switch 5' adaptor carrying 12 random nucleotides. At least 3 million CDR3-containing paired-end reads were obtained from each sample. First-strand cDNA was synthesized from all RNA with the Mint cDNA synthesis kit, primed by a TRBC-specific oligonucleotide. All cDNA was treated with uracil-DNA glycosylase and then went through a first 18-cycle PCR with the universal primers M1SS and BC2_uni_R. Concerning the study's data processing: Each sample was normalized by randomly selecting 1 million high-quality reads, each carrying a distinct molecular identifier. Reads with shared molecular identifiers were discarded instead of being binned into consensus sequences. CDR3 identification, clonotype clustering and error correction used MiTCR with a Q25 quality threshold and the strictest error-elimination algorithm. Lower-bound total TCR beta diversity was estimated with a nonparametric unseen species model using Euler transformation. TCRdb trimmed the raw reads at Q25, called clones with MiXCR and kept productive beta chains. Here each entry gathers all rows of one CDR3 protein and keeps the most common genes and DNA. TCRdb's processing, not the study's, gives the V and J calls here. In this sample the table shows roughly 1.9 million distinct CDR3 sequences, roughly 43% of which occur a single time. 20% to 25% of the sample is held by the ten biggest clonotypes.

The research as a whole found: Observed TCR beta diversity per million T cells fell roughly linearly with age, and a significant reduction was already apparent by age roughly 41. Total diversity estimates from one million sequenced T cells were considered lower bounds and underestimates. Since profiling was done on bulk unsorted PBMCs, naive and antigen-experienced compartments could not be conclusively compared. Because the CMV infection status of the donors was unknown, age-related changes in expanded clonotypes may potentially have been confounded. Observed TCR beta diversity correlated strongly with the percentage of naive T cells measured by flow cytometry. Compared with the aged group, more naive CD4+ T cells, fewer expanded clones and increased TCR diversity were shown by the long-lived group, suggesting age selection.

There are 14 amino acids in the CDR3, from cysteine to phenylalanine inclusive. The only DNA kept is the CDR3, 42 bases in frame from the first base. In the germline V gene, CDR1 corresponds to SGHRS and CDR2 to YFSETQ. V loses 0 bases of germline sequence and J loses 6 bases, and the interval between the two ends is 12 bases. The V and J genes are TRBV5-1 and TRBJ1-2; possibly the D gene is TRBD1, per 6 matching bases. Material: blood. This TCR was recovered from a human donor in good health. The CDR3 protein is CASSLEGVIDGYTF. The sequence in DNA is TGCGCCAGCAGCTTGGAGGGGGTTATCGATGGCTACACCTTC.